This is a list of T cell receptor beta chains from one sample in a study of cytomegalovirus exposure and HLA in healthy donors. TCRdb keeps only in-frame clones here, not all; method: immunoSEQ multiplex PCR. The sample lists about 110,000 clones, about 70% seen once, with roughly 0.87% in the top ten. Sequencing was done on a sample of PBMCs. The receptors were gathered from a young woman in good health and CMV-seronegative. Both conserved end residues are part of each CDR3. Each record gives: CDR3 length, J gene, D gene, V gene, CDR3 protein. A D gene is named only where the DNA matches it firmly.

length: 14
J: TRBJ1-1
D: .
V: TRBV15
CDR3: CATSRKGESTEAFF

length: 13
J: TRBJ1-2
D: .
V: TRBV5-1
CDR3: CASSVQGNYGYTF

length: 14
J: TRBJ1-2
D: .
V: TRBV19
CDR3: CASSRPRAGYGYTF

length: 15
J: TRBJ1-1
D: .
V: TRBV7-3
CDR3: CASSLTGGTPTEAFF

length: 13
J: TRBJ1-5
D: .
V: TRBV27
CDR3: CASSKQGNQPQHF

length: 14
J: TRBJ1-4
D: .
V: TRBV6-6
CDR3: CASREVTTNEKLFF

length: 15
J: TRBJ2-7
D: TRBD2
V: TRBV6-5
CDR3: CASSRGTSGYYEQYF

length: 17
J: TRBJ1-4
D: TRBD1
V: TRBV19
CDR3: CASSAYGSTGTEGKLFF

length: 14
J: TRBJ2-5
D: .
V: TRBV7-9
CDR3: CASSLDQGYETQYF

length: 13
J: TRBJ1-3
D: .
V: TRBV19
CDR3: CATRVESGNTIYF

length: 14
J: TRBJ2-5
D: TRBD1
V: TRBV29-1
CDR3: CSALTDRGQETQYF

length: 16
J: TRBJ1-4
D: .
V: TRBV18
CDR3: CASSPIVGTWNEKLFF